The rows below give T cell receptor beta chains drawn from one sample of a study of read filtering for tumor transcriptome and immune sequencing. From the reads, TCRdb called clonotypes with MiXCR, one entry per CDR3 protein. The sample yields around 50,000 distinct CDR3 sequences, around 12% seen once. Sequencing was done on a sample of a population of CD138-negative cells sorted from bone marrow. The receptors were sampled from a donor aged 40 or older with multiple myeloma. Both conserved end residues are part of each CDR3.

V gene	J gene	CDR3 protein
TRBV12-3/TRBV12-4	TRBJ2-7	CASRRQRTDYEQYF
TRBV4-1	TRBJ2-5	CASSPTPGLAGGAETQYF
TRBV25-1	TRBJ1-1	CASSEWSGRTEAFF
TRBV27	TRBJ1-2	CASSPTGGAYGYTF
TRBV4-2	TRBJ1-4	CASSQGAATNEKLFF
TRBV7-9	TRBJ1-5	CAGSSSLGQPQHF
TRBV4-1	TRBJ2-3	CASSQVLPGPLRTTDTQYF
TRBV7-9	TRBJ1-1	CATKDGYTEAFF
TRBV3-1	TRBJ2-1	CASSQGRLDEQFF
TRBV6-1	TRBJ1-1	CASSGTVNTEAFF
TRBV11-1	TRBJ2-1	CASSLAPQRKKDF
TRBV29-1	TRBJ2-4	CSVAAVAKNIQYF